The 27 T cell receptor beta chains below all came from one sample that was sequenced in a study of neurological immune-mediated disorders. Sample time point: longitudinal time-point 3. TCRdb processed the 5' RACE reads anew with MiXCR; each CDR3 protein has one entry. Of 93,000 or so distinct CDR3 sequences listed, 10% to 14% are singletons. Sequencing used PBMCs. The receptors come from a female donor with HTLV-1-associated myelopathy (HAM/TSP).

The sample holds a few counts of this clonotype. This rearrangement joins TRBV18 to TRBJ1-2; possibly TRBD1 for D (6 bases). V was trimmed by 6 bases and J by 5 bases, leaving 7 bases between them. The CDR3 runs 11 residues. Per the germline V gene, CDR1 is KGHSH and CDR2 is LQKENI. As DNA, the CDR3 is TGTGCCAGCTCGGGGACATATGGCTACACCTTC. This codes for CASSGTYGYTF.

In its sample, this clonotype was seen many times. The chain links TRBV10-3 to TRBJ2-1; D gene ambiguous. Germline assignment: CDR1 ENHRY and CDR2 SYGVKD. The CDR3 has 11 residues. The V gene lost 2 bases and the J gene lost 8 bases, with 4 bases spanning the gap. The CDR3 loop reads CAISEIDEQFF. The CDR3 nucleotides read TGTGCCATCAGTGAGATCGATGAGCAGTTCTTC.

This clonotype has ten or more counts. The gene calls are TRBV5-1 and TRBJ2-3; tentatively, D is TRBD2 (7 bases). The V and J ends lost 0 bases and 0 bases respectively, with 11 bases between them. The CDR3 is made up of 16 amino acids. Germline V gene data show CDR1 as SGHRS and CDR2 as YFSETQ. CDR3 protein: CASSLAAGASTDTQYF. CDR3 DNA sequence: TGCGCCAGCAGCTTGGCCGCGGGGGCTAGCACAGATACGCAGTATTTT. Looking up the rest from reference TRBV5-1 and TRBJ2-3 gives the full variable domain: KAGVTQTPRYLIKTRGQQVTLSCSPISGHRSVSWYQQTPGQGLQFLFEYFSETQRNKGNFPGRFSGRQFSNSRSEMNVSTLELGDSALYLCASSLAAGASTDTQYFGPGTRLTVL.

This clonotype was detected ten times or more. V is TRBV6-5 and J is TRBJ2-7; D gene unclear. The germline V gene has CDR1 MNHEY and CDR2 SVGAGI. The CDR3 spans 14 residues. Deletions cut 0 bases from V and 7 bases from J, with 13 bases between. DNA of the CDR3: TGTGCCAGCAGTTACTCGACCCAGGTGTCAGAGCAGTACTTC. Amino acids: CASSYSTQVSEQYF.

This clonotype was seen at least ten times. J is TRBJ2-1 and V is TRBV9; TRBD2 matches 7 bases. Trimming removed 0 bases from V and 9 bases from J; junction bases left unmatched: 9. The CDR3 sequence is 15 residues long. Germline CDR1 reads SGDLS; CDR2 reads YYNGEE. The CDR3 DNA reads as TGTGCCAGCAGCGTAGGGGGACTACCTGGGAGTGAGCAGTTCTTC. Amino acid sequence: CASSVGGLPGSEQFF.

This clonotype occurred many times. V usage is TRBV5-1 and J usage is TRBJ1-5; 8 positions agree with TRBD1. Per the germline V gene, CDR1 is SGHRS and CDR2 is YFSETQ. The V gene end was trimmed by 0 bases and the J gene end by 1 base; junction bases not matched to a gene: 6. This CDR3 has 17 residues. The CDR3 protein is CASSLEPQGASNQPQHF. The CDR3 coding sequence is TGCGCCAGCAGCTTGGAACCGCAGGGGGCGAGCAATCAGCCCCAGCATTTT.

This clonotype has ten or more counts. The rearrangement links TRBV27 to TRBJ2-7, with TRBD2 as a possible D gene (6 bases). The germline V gene encodes CDR1 MNHEY and CDR2 SMNVEV (reference sequence). Between the trimmed V and J ends, which lost 5 bases and 1 base, there was a span of 9 bases. The CDR3 spans 13 residues. The CDR3 loop is CASSRDLSYEQYF. Written as DNA, the CDR3 is TGTGCCAGCAGTCGGGACTTATCCTACGAGCAGTACTTC.

This clonotype was observed at least ten times. A read error may produce the germline difference seen at one junction end. J is TRBJ2-1 and V is TRBV7-2; 12 positions agree with TRBD2. The CDR3 loop spans 14 amino acids. The germline CDR1 and CDR2 sequences are SGHTA and FQGNSA. In DNA form, the CDR3 reads TGTGCCAGCAGCCTAGCGGGGGGGAGTAATGAGCAGTTCTTC. Amino acids: CASSLAGGSNEQFF.

This clonotype came up many times. The V gene is TRBV5-1, the J gene TRBJ2-1, with 12 bases identical to TRBD1. V trimming: 4 bases; J trimming: 6 bases; junction bases outside the gene matches: 2. Per germline, CDR1 SGHRS and CDR2 YFSETQ. This CDR3 is 14 amino acids long. CDR3 DNA: TGCGCCAGCAGCGTGGGACAGGGGGCCAATGAGCAGTTCTTC. Its translation is CASSVGQGANEQFF.

This clonotype was seen ten or more times. This chain uses TRBV6-6 with TRBJ2-7; TRBD2 is a possible D gene (7 bases). Germline CDR1 MNHNY, CDR2 SVGAGI (reference sequence). Trimming stripped 7 bases from V and 2 bases from J, with 18 bases between. The CDR3 is 15 residues long. The chain's CDR3 is CASTPLRGGPYEQYF. DNA for the CDR3: TGTGCCAGCACCCCTCTTAGGGGGGGGCCCTACGAGCAGTACTTC.

In its sample, this clonotype was seen many times. The chain has TRBV12-3 or TRBV12-4 and TRBJ2-1, with TRBD2 as a possible D gene (5 bases). V lost 3 bases to trimming and J lost 7 bases, with 7 bases between them. CDR3 length: 12 residues. CDR3 DNA: TGTGCCAGCAGTTTCACTAGAAATGAGCAGTTCTTC. It codes for CASSFTRNEQFF.

This clonotype has a count of ten or more. The chain couples TRBV20-1 to TRBJ2-5; 10 positions agree with TRBD1. The CDR3 is made up of 12 amino acids. In germline, CDR1 is DFQATT, CDR2 SNEGSKA (reference sequence). The CDR3 DNA reads as TGCAGCACTGGACAGGGGGTAGAGACCCAGTACTTC. Its translation: CSTGQGVETQYF.

This clonotype was detected many times. V is TRBV5-1 and J is TRBJ2-2; 10 bases match TRBD1. Germline values: CDR1 SGHRS, CDR2 YFSETQ. The CDR3 length is 15 residues. V gave up 4 bases and J gave up 4 bases; unmatched junction bases: 4. The CDR3 sequence is CASSAGQGVTGELFF. CDR3 DNA sequence: TGCGCCAGCAGCGCCGGACAGGGGGTCACCGGGGAGCTGTTTTTT.

Comment on this clonotype: This may be a read error: a much more frequent sequence differs by one nucleotide. In nucleotides, the CDR3 is TGTGCCAGCAGCTTCGACAAGGGGGCCTACGAGCAGTACTTC. Translated: CASSFDKGAYEQYF. The V gene is TRBV7-2, the J gene TRBJ2-7; D perhaps matches TRBD1 (6 bases). CDR3 length: 14 residues. Germline V CDR1 and CDR2: SGHTA, FQGNSA. Trimming shortened V by 3 bases and J by 2 bases, and 11 bases separated the two germline ends. Variable domain in full (rest from reference TRBV7-2 and TRBJ2-7): GAGVSQSPSNKVTEKGKDVELRCDPISGHTALYWYRQSLGQGLEFLIYFQGNSAPDKSGLPSDRFSAERTGGSVSTLTIQRTQQEDSAVYLCASSFDKGAYEQYFGPGTRLTVT.

The chain recombines TRBV5-1 with TRBJ2-7; D call uncertain. Trimming removed 0 bases from V and 6 bases from J, with 19 bases in between. The CDR3 loop spans 16 amino acids. Germline CDR1 reads SGHRS; CDR2 reads YFSETQ. The CDR3 loop reads CASSLADMAVSGEQYF. The CDR3 DNA is TGCGCCAGCAGCTTGGCCGACATGGCAGTATCCGGCGAGCAGTACTTC.

This clonotype was observed a few times. The V call is TRBV20-1, the J call TRBJ2-5, with TRBD2 matching over 9 bases. Germline CDR1 and CDR2: DFQATT and SNEGSKA (reference sequence). The CDR3 runs to 15 residues. V was pared by 5 bases and J by 2 bases, with 9 bases of the junction left unmatched. The CDR3 DNA sequence: TGCAGTGCTGCCGGGGCGGGGGGGCGGCAAGAGACCCAGTACTTC. Its protein is CSAAGAGGRQETQYF.

This clonotype was seen ten or more times. This sequence joins TRBV20-1 and TRBJ1-4; no clear D. Germline CDR1 DFQATT, CDR2 SNEGSKA (reference sequence). With 1 base removed from V and 0 bases from J, the gap between germline ends came to 12 bases. This CDR3 is built from 16 residues. The CDR3 here is CSARVPGFATNEKLFF. CDR3 in DNA: TGCAGTGCTAGAGTTCCAGGTTTCGCAACTAATGAAAAACTGTTTTTT.

There are a few counts of this clonotype. Given a much more abundant clone one base away, this may be a read error. The chain employs TRBV12-3 or TRBV12-4 and TRBJ2-3; unclear D gene. There are 12 residues in the CDR3. The CDR3 sequence: CDSSPYTDTQYF. DNA for the CDR3: TGTGACAGCAGTCCCTACACAGATACGCAGTATTTT.

This clonotype was counted many times. The chain is built from TRBV6-5 and TRBJ2-5; weak D call: TRBD1 (5 bases). Germline CDR1 is MNHEY and CDR2 is SVGAGI. The CDR3 has 15 amino acids. The V and J ends lost 5 bases and 1 base respectively, with 14 bases between them. In DNA form, the CDR3 reads TGTGCCAGCAGTCGATTCGACAGATTCCAAGAGACCCAGTACTTC. Its protein is CASSRFDRFQETQYF.

This clonotype was recorded many times. The V gene is TRBV29-1, the J gene TRBJ2-5; the D is unclear. Germline CDR1 and CDR2: SQVTM and ANQGSEA. The CDR3 runs 11 residues. Trimming took off 2 bases at V and 6 bases at J, with 7 bases between the two ends. The CDR3 DNA reads as TGCAGCGTTGAATCCTGGCAGACCCAGTACTTC. The encoded protein is CSVESWQTQYF.

This clonotype was recorded at least ten times. This chain uses TRBV5-1 with TRBJ2-1, with 9 bases that match TRBD2. The germline V gene encodes CDR1 SGHRS and CDR2 YFSETQ. The CDR3 covers 15 residues. J lost 8 bases, V lost 4 bases, and 10 bases had no gene match. As DNA, the CDR3 is TGCGCCAGCAGCCCGGGGACTAGCAGTGGGGATGAGCAGTTCTTC. Its translation: CASSPGTSSGDEQFF.

J is TRBJ2-5 and V is TRBV20-1; unclear D gene. Germline-derived CDR1 and CDR2 are DFQATT and SNEGSKA (reference sequence). V dropped 0 bases and J dropped 9 bases, with 14 bases sitting between them. There are 13 residues in the CDR3. CDR3 bases: TGCAGTGCTAGAGAAGGGCTCCTACGGGCCCAGTACTTC. It encodes CSAREGLLRAQYF.

This clonotype was seen repeatedly, ten times or more. V is TRBV20-1 and J is TRBJ1-6, with D unresolved. This CDR3 spans 16 amino acids. Trimming took 0 bases from V and 5 from J, leaving 14 bases between them. Germline V gene data show CDR1 as DFQATT and CDR2 as SNEGSKA (reference sequence). DNA for the CDR3: TGCAGTGCTAGAGATCGCTTCAGACAAGATAATTCACCCCTCCACTTT. Its protein is CSARDRFRQDNSPLHF.

This clonotype was detected many times. This chain joins TRBV20-1 and TRBJ1-1; D ambiguous. The V and J ends lost 3 bases and 5 bases respectively, with 7 bases between them. This CDR3 contains 11 residues. CDR1 and CDR2 from the germline V gene are DFQATT and SNEGSKA (reference sequence). The CDR3 region has the DNA TGCAGTGCTAGGGGGTTGACTGAAGCTTTCTTT. Protein sequence: CSARGLTEAFF.

This clonotype was picked up many times. This sequence joins TRBV7-6 and TRBJ2-3; D remains ambiguous. The CDR3 totals 13 residues. Germline CDR1 is SGHVS and CDR2 is FNYEAQ. V lost 5 bases, J lost 6 bases, and 12 bases lay in between. CDR3 DNA: TGTGCCAGCAGCCCGCAGGAATGGGATACGCAGTATTTT. It codes for CASSPQEWDTQYF.

About this clonotype itself: With a much larger clone just one base away, this may be a read error. The V gene is TRBV24-1, the J gene TRBJ1-4; D unresolved. Germline V gene sequence: CDR1 KGHDR, CDR2 SFDVKD. The CDR3 spans 8 residues. The CDR3 is CATSDLYF. For the CDR3, the DNA is TGTGCCACCAGTGATTTGTATTTT.

This clonotype was detected ten times or more. This chain joins TRBV20-1 and TRBJ2-7, with TRBD2 identical over 11 bases. Germline loops: CDR1 DFQATT, CDR2 SNEGSKA (reference sequence). Germline trimming cut 1 base from V and 4 bases from J; bases unmatched to any gene: 3. The CDR3 consists of 14 residues. CDR3 nucleotide sequence: TGCAGTGCTAGAGTTCTAGCGGGGGGATACGAGCAGTACTTC. Its protein product is CSARVLAGGYEQYF.